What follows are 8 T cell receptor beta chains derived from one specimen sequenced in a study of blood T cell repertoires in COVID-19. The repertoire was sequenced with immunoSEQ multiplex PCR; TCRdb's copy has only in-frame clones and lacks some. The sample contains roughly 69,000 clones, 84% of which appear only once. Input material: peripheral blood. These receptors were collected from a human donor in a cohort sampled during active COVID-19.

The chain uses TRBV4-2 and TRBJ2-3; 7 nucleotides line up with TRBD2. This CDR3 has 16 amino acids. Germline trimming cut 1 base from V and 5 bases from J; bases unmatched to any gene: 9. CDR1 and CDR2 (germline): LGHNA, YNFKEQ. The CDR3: CASSQVGGGDGDTQYF. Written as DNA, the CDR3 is TGTGCCAGCAGCCAAGTAGGCGGGGGAGATGGAGATACGCAGTATTTT.

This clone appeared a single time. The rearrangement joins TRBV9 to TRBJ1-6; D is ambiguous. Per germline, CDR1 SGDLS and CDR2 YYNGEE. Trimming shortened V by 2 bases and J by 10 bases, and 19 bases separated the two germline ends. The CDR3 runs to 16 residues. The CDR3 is CASSVGETVPASPLHF. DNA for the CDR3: TGTGCCAGCAGCGTCGGCGAAACAGTTCCAGCCTCACCCCTCCACTTT.

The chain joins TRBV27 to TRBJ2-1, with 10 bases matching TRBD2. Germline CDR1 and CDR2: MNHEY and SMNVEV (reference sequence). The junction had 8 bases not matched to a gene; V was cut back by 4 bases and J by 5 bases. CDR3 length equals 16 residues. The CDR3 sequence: CASSSEGLAFDNEQFF. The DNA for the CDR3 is TGTGCCAGCAGTTCCGAGGGACTAGCGTTCGACAATGAGCAGTTCTTC.

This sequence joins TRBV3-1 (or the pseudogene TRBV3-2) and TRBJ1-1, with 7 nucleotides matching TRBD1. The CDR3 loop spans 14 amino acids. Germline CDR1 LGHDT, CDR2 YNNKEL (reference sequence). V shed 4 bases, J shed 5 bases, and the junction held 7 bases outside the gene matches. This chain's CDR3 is CASSRGQKVTEAFF. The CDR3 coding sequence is TGTGCCAGCAGCCGGGGACAGAAAGTGACTGAAGCTTTCTTT.

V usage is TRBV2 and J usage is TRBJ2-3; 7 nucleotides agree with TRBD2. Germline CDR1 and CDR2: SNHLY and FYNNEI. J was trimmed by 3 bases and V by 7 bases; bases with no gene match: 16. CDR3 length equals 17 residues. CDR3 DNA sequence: TGTGCCAGCATTGGAGACCCCCGGGACTATCGAACAGATACGCAGTATTTT. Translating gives CASIGDPRDYRTDTQYF.

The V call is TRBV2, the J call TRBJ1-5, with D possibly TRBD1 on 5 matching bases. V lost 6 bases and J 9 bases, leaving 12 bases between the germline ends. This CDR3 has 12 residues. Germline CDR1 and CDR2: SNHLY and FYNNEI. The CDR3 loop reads CASRASQGPQHF. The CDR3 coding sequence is TGTGCCAGCAGGGCGTCTCAGGGGCCCCAGCATTTT. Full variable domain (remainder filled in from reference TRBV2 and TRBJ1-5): EPEVTQTPSHQVTQMGQEVILRCVPISNHLYFYWYRQILGQKVEFLVSFYNNEISEKSEIFDDQFSVERPDGSNFTLKIRSTKLEDSAMYFCASRASQGPQHFGDGTRLSIL.

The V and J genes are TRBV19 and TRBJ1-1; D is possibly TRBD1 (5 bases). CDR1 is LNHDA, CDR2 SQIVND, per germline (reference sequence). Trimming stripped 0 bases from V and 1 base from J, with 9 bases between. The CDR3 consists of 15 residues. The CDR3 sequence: CASSIEGQGNTEAFF. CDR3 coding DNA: TGTGCCAGTAGTATAGAGGGGCAGGGGAACACTGAAGCTTTCTTT. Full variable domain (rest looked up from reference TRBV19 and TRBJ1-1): DGGITQSPKYLFRKEGQNVTLSCEQNLNHDAMYWYRQDPGQGLRLIYYSQIVNDFQKGDIAEGYSVSREKKESFPLTVTSAQKNPTAFYLCASSIEGQGNTEAFFGQGTRLTVV.

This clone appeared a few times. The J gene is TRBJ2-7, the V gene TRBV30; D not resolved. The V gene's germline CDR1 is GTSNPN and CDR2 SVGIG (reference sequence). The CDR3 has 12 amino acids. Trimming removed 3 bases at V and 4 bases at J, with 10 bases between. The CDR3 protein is CAWSATRYEQYF. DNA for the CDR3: TGTGCCTGGAGCGCGACACGATACGAGCAGTACTTC.